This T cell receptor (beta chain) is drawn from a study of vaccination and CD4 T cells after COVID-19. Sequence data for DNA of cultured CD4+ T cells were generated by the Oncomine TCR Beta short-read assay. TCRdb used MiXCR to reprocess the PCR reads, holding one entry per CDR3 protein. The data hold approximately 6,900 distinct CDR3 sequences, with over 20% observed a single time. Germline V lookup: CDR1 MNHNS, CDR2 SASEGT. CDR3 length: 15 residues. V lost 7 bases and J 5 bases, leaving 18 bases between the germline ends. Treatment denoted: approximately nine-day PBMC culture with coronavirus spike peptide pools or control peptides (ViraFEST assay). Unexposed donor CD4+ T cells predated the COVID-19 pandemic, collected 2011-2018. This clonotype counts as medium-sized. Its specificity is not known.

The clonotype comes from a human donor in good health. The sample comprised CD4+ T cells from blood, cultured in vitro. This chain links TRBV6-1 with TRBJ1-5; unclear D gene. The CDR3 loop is CASTSLGPGDQPQHF. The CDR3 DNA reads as TGTGCCAGCACCTCCCTTGGTCCCGGGGATCAGCCCCAGCATTTT.